This TCR beta chain was recorded in a study of regulatory T cells in long-lasting Graves disease (dated by TCRdb to 2020 to 2022). Broadly, across the study: Newly diagnosed Graves' disease patients had taken antithyroid drugs for less than 3 months. The study took place in China and was registered as a clinical trial. Patients with persistent Graves' disease were compared with patients with newly diagnosed Graves' disease using TCR sequencing and RNA sequencing of peripheral blood. A total of roughly 35 samples were covered by TCR sequencing, comprising some 13 persistent and 20 or so newly diagnosed Graves' disease patients. Overall study outcomes, separate from this receptor: Preferential use of TRBV28, TRBJ1-2 and TRBJ2-5 was observed in persistent disease, whereas TRBV20-1 and TRBJ2-1 were favored in newly diagnosed disease. The study examined only peripheral blood because the primary lesion, thyroid tissue, could not be accessed. More public clonotypes were shared among persistent patients (under 3,000) than among newly diagnosed patients (roughly 1,000). Compared with newly diagnosed patients, patients with persistent Graves' disease had lower TCR Shannon entropy and fewer highly expanded clones, which suggests clonal expansion. The small sample size was acknowledged by the authors as a limitation that may reduce accuracy. Only the TCR beta chain was sequenced and analyzed.

The time point label here, explained by the study, means: newly diagnosed GD, antithyroid drugs for less than 3 months. For both TCR sequencing and RNA sequencing, RNA was extracted from PBMCs using TRIzol. Graves' disease was diagnosed according to American Thyroid Association guidelines. Recruitment of patients was carried out at an endocrinology department in Xi'an, China. Each patient gave approximately 10 milliliters of peripheral blood, collected in an EDTA anticoagulant tube. Ficoll Paque Plus density gradient separation was used to isolate PBMCs, and no further T cell sorting was done. An Agilent 2100 Bioanalyzer and agarose gel were used to check RNA quality, while a NanoDrop 2000 measured RNA concentration. This clonotype was detected many times. The antigen it recognizes is unknown. No much larger clonotype is one base removed from it; base qualities were not supplied. From the cysteine up to the phenylalanine, the CDR3 has a length of 12 residues. Kept here is only the CDR3 DNA, which spans 36 bases and is read in frame from base 1. In the germline V gene, CDR1 corresponds to MDHEN and CDR2 to SYDVKM.

The library was made by multiplex PCR. The run used an Illumina HiSeq 4000. CDR3 regions were amplified by Arm-PCR with iRepertoire HTBI primers to construct TCR beta libraries. Gel purification was performed on PCR products prior to sequencing. The paper's processing steps were these. Across samples, around 62 TRBV and 13 to 15 TRBJ segments were identified and used for gene usage analysis of CDR3 amino acid clonotypes. COPE and FqMerger were used to merge the filtered high-quality paired reads into contigs. BLAST was used to align contigs to IMGT TRBV, TRBD and TRBJ reference genes, with CDR3 defined following IMGT. Any clonotype with a frequency above 0.1% was classified as a highly expanded clone. Shannon entropy served as the measure of repertoire diversity, while the Gini coefficient captured V-J evenness. Clonotypes shared by more than one individual were considered public. In-frame beta chains were kept once TCRdb had trimmed the public reads at Q25 with fastp and called clones with MiXCR. CDR3 protein sequences are deduplicated, and each keeps its most common genes and DNA. TCRdb's processing, not the study's, gives the V and J calls here. The sample contains fewer than 650,000 distinct CDR3 sequences, about 16% of them found a single time. The ten largest clones represent more than 10% of the sample.

These data also featured in a second study, about T cells in Graves' hyperthyroidism and ophthalmopathy. The second source states: A patient counted as having stable Graves' hyperthyroidism if no progression to ophthalmopathy occurred over 18 months of follow-up. The hyperthyroidism patients were between 18 and 65 years old and newly diagnosed, with a disease duration of less than 2 months. The study excluded patients with uncontrolled infections, other autoimmune diseases, pregnancy or lactation. Diagnoses were established on the basis of clinical symptoms, serum thyroxine and TRAb, thyroid ultrasound, and orbital computed tomography. The first round of RT-PCR for the TCR CDR3 was performed with the HTBI primer set and the Qiagen OneStep RT-PCR kit. Most expanded thyroid clonotypes (frequency above 0.001) were also detected in blood, a finding suggesting that blood repertoires may reflect thyroid immune responses. Ophthalmopathy was separated from stable hyperthyroidism by a 13 V-J signature model, with approximately 90% sensitivity and 81% to 82% specificity obtained in cross-validation and 80%/75% obtained in testing. In validation, the model predicted progression to ophthalmopathy with just under 71% sensitivity and about 72% specificity, a median of about 6 months before onset. To identify distinguishing TCR V-J signatures, a discovery cohort of about a hundred patients was used, comprising fewer than 45 with Graves' ophthalmopathy and approximately 58 with stable Graves' hyperthyroidism. Prospective prediction of ophthalmopathy was tested in an independent validation cohort of some 20 hyperthyroidism patients and 15 to 17 patients who later progressed to ophthalmopathy. The 100 discovery patients were divided at random into training and test sets in a 7:3 ratio. In addition, the study compared T-cell repertoires in thyroid tissue and in blood from about 6 Graves' hyperthyroidism patients. After blood sampling, hyperthyroidism patients were treated with methimazole at a starting dose of 30 mg daily, and ophthalmopathy patients were treated with high-dose intravenous methylprednisolone. The libraries were constructed in a second round of multiplex PCR and then size-selected and purified. Paired-end sequencing of the libraries was performed with 100 bp reads on an Illumina HiSeq2000. Raw data were processed with SOAPnuke, discarding reads with adapters, uncalled bases, mean Phred below 15, or no exact constant-primer or identifier match. COPE v1.2.5 was used to merge high-quality paired reads, and clonotypes were defined as unique nucleotide sequences. Clonotypes were aligned to IMGT TRBV, TRBD and TRBJ reference segments using MiTCR v1.1. Only V-J combinations with frequency above 0.0001, covering 99% to 99.2% of repertoires, were analysed. A TCS score was defined as the ratio between F50 (clonal expansion) and ExV (chaos), using BLOSUM62-based TCRdist between CDR3 peptides within each V-J. Welch's t-statistics and random forest reduced 514 V-J features to fewer than 15, which were used in a naive Bayes classifier (R e1071). Sample size was not statistically predetermined, and investigators were not blinded to group allocation. The paper reports TCR Vbeta CDR3 sequencing of some 140 peripheral blood samples: 43 ophthalmopathy, 75 to 80 hyperthyroidism and approximately 17 progressor patients.

This receptor was taken from a man younger than 30 with Graves disease. Donor details come from another sample of the same person, matched by shared clones. Sequenced material: peripheral blood mononuclear cells (PBMCs), taken at new diagnosis, from a patient treated with antithyroid drugs. Rearrangement joined TRBV28 to TRBJ1-1; the D segment could be TRBD1, given 5 matching bases. Here the CDR3 is given as CAARHGHSEAFF. The nucleotide sequence reads as follows: TGTGCGGCCCGCCACGGACACTCGGAAGCTTTCTTT.